This TCR beta chain was retrieved from a study of cytomegalovirus exposure and HLA in healthy donors. Study conclusions and caveats: TCR beta V- and J-gene trimming, according to a later analysis, was linked to a missense DCLRE1C variant. An analysis that came later showed most CMV-associated TCR beta chains appearing HLA-restricted.

Both 60 Vbeta primers and 13 Jbeta primers went into the PCR. TCRdb's copy holds only in-frame clones and misses some; the assay was immunoSEQ multiplex PCR. The table lists 100,000 to 150,000 clones, over 70% of them singletons. Everyone who donated was a healthy bone marrow donor. Concerning this clone itself: The antigen remains undetermined.

V shed 6 bases and J 8 bases; nucleotides not matched to a gene: 6. Germline-derived CDR1 and CDR2 are WSHSY and SAAADI. This CDR3 is built from 12 residues. Sequenced material: PBMCs. The chain carries TRBV10-2 and TRBJ1-1; 7 bases map to TRBD1. The sequence derives from a woman in her forties or fifties in good health and CMV-seronegative. The CDR3 DNA sequence: TGCGCCAGCAGCGATCTCAGGGGGGAAGCTTTCTTT. It translates to CASSDLRGEAFF.